These T cell receptor beta chains were read from a single sample in a study of CD8 T cells in ankylosing spondylitis. TCRdb re-called the 5' RACE reads through MiXCR, storing one row per CDR3 protein. The profile shows hundreds of thousands of distinct CDR3 sequences, 12% of them singletons. Sequencing input: blood, either unsorted or a sorted T cell fraction (not recorded which). Source of these receptors: a male donor with ankylosing spondylitis. CDR3s leave out the opening cysteine and the closing phenylalanine or tryptophan. A clone size is listed for some rows: how often the clone was seen (once, few, many), or a class if it is expanded.

V: TRBV10-2; size: NA; J: TRBJ2-2; CDR3: ASKILAGVAGTGELF
V: TRBV7-6; size: few; J: TRBJ1-1; CDR3: ASSLDTGGLGEAF
V: TRBV20-1; size: NA; J: TRBJ2-1; CDR3: SAEGSRYNEQF
V: TRBV7-3; size: NA; J: TRBJ2-5; CDR3: ASSPNGAQETQY
V: TRBV7-3; size: few; J: TRBJ2-2; CDR3: ASSLDGTNTGELF
V: TRBV5-1; size: NA; J: TRBJ2-2; CDR3: ASFLGYTGELF
V: TRBV12-3/TRBV12-4; size: many; J: TRBJ2-3; CDR3: ASSFRGEEMRNTQY
V: TRBV24-1; size: few; J: TRBJ2-1; CDR3: ATSDSGLAGSNEQF
V: TRBV5-5; size: NA; J: TRBJ1-5; CDR3: ASSRQVGGNQPQH
V: TRBV5-1; size: few; J: TRBJ1-4; CDR3: ASSYSSSHEKLF
V: TRBV20-1; size: NA; J: TRBJ1-6; CDR3: SASHGGVAYGSYNSPLH
V: TRBV24-1; size: few; J: TRBJ1-5; CDR3: ATSAQGSGLGQPQH
V: TRBV7-2; size: NA; J: TRBJ2-7; CDR3: ASSLGVVPYEQY
V: TRBV5-3; size: NA; J: TRBJ1-5; CDR3: ARSLAGNQPQH
V: TRBV11-2; size: few; J: TRBJ2-1; CDR3: ASSSSSPLAGEDNEQF
V: TRBV4-3; size: many; J: TRBJ2-5; CDR3: ASSQDYSGGIAETQY
V: TRBV2; size: NA; J: TRBJ2-1; CDR3: ASKTRQELAGDHNEQF
V: TRBV7-6; size: few; J: TRBJ2-7; CDR3: ASSLNPGTYEQY
V: TRBV7-2; size: many; J: TRBJ2-7; CDR3: ASSLGFSGGYEQY
V: TRBV20-1; size: NA; J: TRBJ2-7; CDR3: SAGSGGLAGSTYEQY
V: TRBV2; size: NA; J: TRBJ1-2; CDR3: ASIPGPLPNYGYT
V: TRBV20-1; size: many; J: TRBJ1-1; CDR3: SARESPNTEAF
V: TRBV7-9; size: few; J: TRBJ2-4; CDR3: ASSLVTVAKNIQY
V: TRBV21-1; size: few; J: TRBJ2-7; CDR3: ASSKGWAENYEQY
V: TRBV20-1; size: many; J: TRBJ1-2; CDR3: SANPGQGADYGYT
V: TRBV29-1; size: NA; J: TRBJ1-1; CDR3: SVGQGTTEAF
V: TRBV5-1; size: many; J: TRBJ2-5; CDR3: ASSPGVGKETQY
V: TRBV5-1; size: NA; J: TRBJ2-7; CDR3: ASSWGQESEQY
V: TRBV20-1; size: many; J: TRBJ2-3; CDR3: SARDQVPPWDSGSTDTQY
V: TRBV25-1; size: many; J: TRBJ1-2; CDR3: ASSEYSGGYT
V: TRBV19; size: few; J: TRBJ2-1; CDR3: ASTLAGHSYNEQF
V: TRBV7-2; size: NA; J: TRBJ2-1; CDR3: ASRVAGGVSGEQF
V: TRBV29-1; size: many; J: TRBJ2-2; CDR3: SVGNSDLTGELF
V: TRBV20-1; size: few; J: TRBJ1-1; CDR3: SPGPPRGF
V: TRBV6-5; size: many; J: TRBJ2-3; CDR3: ASSYGTESTDTQY
V: TRBV5-1; size: NA; J: TRBJ2-1; CDR3: ASSLGLAGETYNEQF
V: TRBV10-3; size: few; J: TRBJ1-3; CDR3: AITQGIAGNTIY
V: TRBV7-8; size: few; J: TRBJ2-2; CDR3: ASSPRLDRNPGELF
V: TRBV7-9; size: NA; J: TRBJ2-1; CDR3: ASRLGLANNEQF
V: TRBV29-1; size: many; J: TRBJ2-5; CDR3: SVKRGYQETQY
V: TRBV19; size: NA; J: TRBJ1-2; CDR3: ASSTPGQGGYT
V: TRBV4-3; size: many; J: TRBJ1-1; CDR3: ASSQRGLNTEAF
V: TRBV7-2; size: NA; J: TRBJ2-5; CDR3: ASSLGVVAGQETQY
V: TRBV20-1; size: few; J: TRBJ2-1; CDR3: SARGDSASSYNEQF
V: TRBV5-1; size: few; J: TRBJ2-1; CDR3: ASSLTRVIYNEQF
V: TRBV24-1; size: few; J: TRBJ2-1; CDR3: AVLLPRQSSYNEQF
V: TRBV7-2; size: NA; J: TRBJ2-1; CDR3: ASRTALSYNEQF
V: TRBV20-1; size: many; J: TRBJ2-7; CDR3: SARDPGGPSYEQY
V: TRBV29-1; size: many; J: TRBJ2-1; CDR3: SVEALLLHNEQF
V: TRBV5-1; size: many; J: TRBJ2-7; CDR3: ASTHEHPGYEQY
V: TRBV28; size: NA; J: TRBJ1-1; CDR3: ASNLGGGYTEAF
V: TRBV18; size: once; J: TRBJ1-6; CDR3: ASSTWGRVSPLH
V: TRBV20-1; size: many; J: TRBJ2-7; CDR3: SAKGQGLYEQY